These 10 T cell receptor beta chains originate from one sample sequenced in a study of blood T cell repertoires in COVID-19. Sequenced by immunoSEQ multiplex PCR; TCRdb stores in-frame clones only, minus some. The sample yields some 150,000 clones, about four fifths seen once. Sequencing was performed on PBMCs or T cells enriched from blood (not recorded which). The receptors come from a woman under 30 who had been exposed to COVID-19.

The chain recombines TRBV6-6 with TRBJ2-1; 8 positions agree with TRBD1. This CDR3 is built from 12 residues. V dropped 6 bases and J dropped 10; count of bases not matched to a gene: 5. Germline values: CDR1 MNHNY, CDR2 SVGAGI (reference sequence). The CDR3 bases are TGTGCCAGCAGCCGCGGACAGGGCGAGCAGTTCTTC. This sequence encodes CASSRGQGEQFF.

The chain links TRBV27 to TRBJ2-7; 13 bases are shared with TRBD2. This CDR3 has 15 residues. The germline V gene has CDR1 MNHEY and CDR2 SMNVEV (reference sequence). V shed 6 bases, J shed 9 bases, and the junction held 11 bases outside the gene matches. The DNA of the CDR3 is TGTGCCAGCAGGACTGGGACTAGCGGGAAGGAACGGCAGTACTTC. Protein: CASRTGTSGKERQYF.

The genes are TRBV19 and TRBJ1-4, with 9 bases matching TRBD1. This CDR3 has 14 amino acids. Per the germline V gene, CDR1 is LNHDA and CDR2 is SQIVND (reference sequence). Germline trimming cut 4 bases from V and 7 bases from J; bases unmatched to any gene: 4. The CDR3 DNA reads as TGTGCCAGTAGTAACACAGGGGGCGGTGAAAAACTGTTTTTT. This codes for CASSNTGGGEKLFF.

The chain has TRBV7-3 and TRBJ1-3; 7 nucleotides line up with TRBD1. The CDR3 consists of 17 residues. The germline V gene has CDR1 SGHTA and CDR2 FQGTGA. Losses at the gene ends were 1 base for V and 0 bases for J; bases not matched to a gene: 6. The CDR3 spells CASSLKGTGASGNTIYF. As DNA, the CDR3 is TGTGCCAGCAGCTTAAAGGGTACAGGGGCCTCTGGAAACACCATATATTTT.

The chain uses TRBV5-1 and TRBJ1-5; no clear D gene. V was pared by 4 bases and J by 0 bases, with 17 bases between. This CDR3 contains 17 residues. Per germline, CDR1 SGHRS and CDR2 YFSETQ. The CDR3 coding sequence is TGCGCCAGCAGCCCAGGCCCGACCCCCTATAGCAATCAGCCCCAGCATTTT. It specifies CASSPGPTPYSNQPQHF. Based on the CDR3 plus reference TRBV5-1 and TRBJ1-5, the full variable domain is KAGVTQTPRYLIKTRGQQVTLSCSPISGHRSVSWYQQTPGQGLQFLFEYFSETQRNKGNFPGRFSGRQFSNSRSEMNVSTLELGDSALYLCASSPGPTPYSNQPQHFGDGTRLSIL.

This clone was counted between two and nine times. The sample contains more than one DNA sequence encoding this CDR3. The chain recombines TRBV28 with TRBJ1-5, with 9 bases lining up with TRBD1. Per germline, CDR1 MDHEN and CDR2 SYDVKM. The ends lost 6 bases at V and 4 bases at J; junction bases unmatched: 4. The CDR3 extends over 14 amino acids. This CDR3 reads CASSLTGGNQPQHF. The CDR3 DNA sequence: TGTGCCAGCAGCCTGACAGGGGGGAATCAGCCCCAGCATTTT.

The chain couples TRBV5-4 to TRBJ2-3, with TRBD1 identical over 7 bases. The V gene end was trimmed by 0 bases and the J gene end by 3 bases; junction bases not matched to a gene: 7. The CDR3 consists of 16 residues. Germline values: CDR1 SGHNT, CDR2 YYREEE (reference sequence). CDR3 residues: CASSLGGGRGTDTQYF. DNA for the CDR3: TGTGCCAGCAGCTTGGGTGGGGGCAGGGGGACAGATACGCAGTATTTT.

Comment on this clone: Compared with germline, one end of the junction differs, possibly owing to a read error. Distinct nucleotide sequences in the sample also encode this CDR3. The chain couples TRBV3-1 (or the pseudogene TRBV3-2) to TRBJ2-2, with 10 bases aligning to TRBD2. Germline V gene data show CDR1 as LGHDT and CDR2 as YNNKEL (reference sequence). The CDR3 is 17 amino acids. The CDR3 here is CASSHLGLAANTGELFF. Written as DNA, the CDR3 is TGTGCCAGTAGCCACCTAGGACTAGCGGCGAACACCGGGGAGCTGTTTTTT.

The chain is built from TRBV30 and TRBJ2-3; 11 positions agree with TRBD2. Germline CDR1 is GTSNPN and CDR2 is SVGIG (reference sequence). The CDR3 has 12 amino acids. After removal of 3 bases from V and 9 bases from J, the junction contained 2 bases not matched to a gene. Here the CDR3 DNA reads TGTGCCTGGAGGACTAGCGGGGCGACGCAGTATTTT. Its translation: CAWRTSGATQYF.

This chain joins TRBV4-1 and TRBJ2-7, with TRBD1 identical over 8 bases. Looked up from germline, CDR1 is MGHRA and CDR2 is YSYEKL. Trimming removed 4 bases from V and 0 bases from J; junction bases left unmatched: 2. This CDR3 contains 14 residues. In DNA form, the CDR3 reads TGCGCCAGCAGCCCGGGACAGGCCTCCTACGAGCAGTACTTC. This sequence encodes CASSPGQASYEQYF.